A selection of T cell receptor beta chains follows, all from one sample in a study of shared clonotypes between healthy human individuals. Here immunoSEQ multiplex PCR was the method, and the copy in TCRdb shows in-frame clones only, minus some. The sample carries fewer than 800,000 clones, about 90% recorded once. Input material: naive CD8+ T cells sorted from blood. These receptor sequences come from a man aged 30-40 years in good health. Each CDR3 is given with its conserved first and last residue. D genes are given only for firm matches. Some rows mark clone size as missing; the rest say once, few, many or name a class of expanded clone.

>TRBJ1-5|NA|TRBV14|NA
TGTGCCAGCAGCCAAGGTCCGGGGGTAGGGCAGCCCCAGCATTTT
CASSQGPGVGQPQHF
>TRBJ2-7|NA|TRBV7-9|NA
TGTGCCAGCAGCCCCCCGGGATACGAGCAGTACTTC
CASSPPGYEQYF
>TRBJ2-2|TRBD1|TRBV14|NA
TGTGCCAGCAGCCAAGGACAGGGGTTAGACACCGGGGAGCTGTTTTTT
CASSQGQGLDTGELFF
>TRBJ2-7|NA|TRBV7-9|few
TGTGCCAGCAGCTCCTCAGGGGGGCCCATCGAGCAGTACTTC
CASSSSGGPIEQYF
>TRBJ2-1|NA|TRBV4-1|NA
TGCGCCAGCAGCGGCGATCGATCTGATGAGCAGTTCTTC
CASSGDRSDEQFF
>TRBJ2-2|TRBD2|TRBV7-9|NA
TGTGCCAGCAGCATGACTAGCGGGAGCCTCACCGGGGAGCTGTTTTTT
CASSMTSGSLTGELFF
>TRBJ2-1|TRBD2|TRBV28|NA
TGTGCCAGCAGTTTCGAGTTCCCCAGAGCTAGCGGGAGGGAATACAATGAGCAGTTCTTC
CASSFEFPRASGREYNEQFF
>TRBJ1-2|TRBD1|TRBV5-1|NA
TGCGCCAGCAGCCGGACGGGACAGGGGGCGAGAAACTATGGCTACACCTTC
CASSRTGQGARNYGYTF
>TRBJ1-2|NA|TRBV25-1|NA
TGTGCCAGCAGTACCCAAGACGGTCCAGAAGGCTACACCTTC
CASSTQDGPEGYTF
>TRBJ1-5|NA|TRBV7-2|NA
TGTGCCAGCAGCTTAACAGGGTTGGGCCTAAATCAGCCCCAGCATTTT
CASSLTGLGLNQPQHF
>TRBJ2-1|TRBD1|TRBV4-3|NA
TGCGCCAGCAGCCAACCGGGACAGATCTACAATGAGCAGTTCTTC
CASSQPGQIYNEQFF
>TRBJ1-1|TRBD1|TRBV28|NA
TGTGCCAGCAGTTTATACAGGGGAGGGGGCACTGAAGCTTTCTTT
CASSLYRGGGTEAFF
>TRBJ2-7|NA|TRBV7-8|NA
TGTGCCAGCAGCCAAACCACTTCGACCTACGAGCAGTACTTC
CASSQTTSTYEQYF
>TRBJ2-5|TRBD2|TRBV5-1|NA
TGCGCCAGCAGCTTGGCCTTAGCGGGAGGGCTGGAGACCCAGTACTTC
CASSLALAGGLETQYF
>TRBJ2-1|TRBD1|TRBV18|NA
TGTGCCAGCTCACCGACAGGGCTTCTCTCCTACAATGAGCAGTTCTTC
CASSPTGLLSYNEQFF
>TRBJ2-1|NA|TRBV15|NA
TGTGCCACCAGCAGACCCGGACAGTTTAATGAGCAGTTCTTC
CATSRPGQFNEQFF
>TRBJ2-5|NA|TRBV7-6|NA
TGTGCCAGCAGCTTAGAGGCAGGGGACCAAGAGACCCAGTACTTC
CASSLEAGDQETQYF
>TRBJ2-1|NA|TRBV9|NA
TGTGCCAGCAGCGAGGGTGACAATGAGCAGTTCTTC
CASSEGDNEQFF
>TRBJ1-1|TRBD1|TRBV27|NA
TGTGCCAGCAGTCCTGGACAGGGACCGAACACTGAAGCTTTCTTT
CASSPGQGPNTEAFF
>TRBJ2-2|NA|TRBV18|NA
TGTGCCAGCTCACCAAAGACGACCGGGGAGCTGTTTTTT
CASSPKTTGELFF
>TRBJ2-2|NA|TRBV9|NA
TGTGCCAGCAGCGTAGGGGGCAACACCGGGGAGCTGTTTTTT
CASSVGGNTGELFF
>TRBJ2-1|NA|TRBV11-2|NA
TGTGCCAGCAGCGAGATTTACAATGAGCAGTTCTTC
CASSEIYNEQFF
>TRBJ2-1|NA|TRBV27|NA
TGTGCCAGCAGTTTATCCCCAATCAATGAGCAGTTCTTC
CASSLSPINEQFF
>TRBJ2-7|TRBD1|TRBV4-2|NA
TGTGCCAGCAGCCAACACAGGGGTTACTACGAGCAGTACTTC
CASSQHRGYYEQYF